This TCR beta chain was sequenced during a study of blood T cells in healthy people across ages. Findings and limits, study-wide: Diversity figures based on one million T cells were deemed too low.

They isolated at least 6.5 million PBMCs from each sample. V gave up 1 base and J gave up 4 bases; unmatched junction bases: 7. CDR3 length equals 15 residues. Germline V lookup: CDR1 MDHEN, CDR2 SYDVKM. Then a second PCR, running roughly 7 to 11 cycles, was carried out with a sample-barcoded 5' primer and a J-beta primer mix. MiXCR was run by TCRdb on the 5' RACE reads, yielding one entry per CDR3 protein. The sample consists of 800,000 to 1,000,000 distinct CDR3 sequences, approximately 49% of them appearing once. Concerning this clonotype: The antigen is unknown.

Sequenced input: blood. The sequence derives from a young man in good health. The chain employs TRBV28 and TRBJ2-7; 7 bases align to TRBD1. The CDR3 DNA reads TGTGCCAGCAGTTTATACCGGACAGGCGGTTACGAGCAGTACTTC. Its protein is CASSLYRTGGYEQYF.